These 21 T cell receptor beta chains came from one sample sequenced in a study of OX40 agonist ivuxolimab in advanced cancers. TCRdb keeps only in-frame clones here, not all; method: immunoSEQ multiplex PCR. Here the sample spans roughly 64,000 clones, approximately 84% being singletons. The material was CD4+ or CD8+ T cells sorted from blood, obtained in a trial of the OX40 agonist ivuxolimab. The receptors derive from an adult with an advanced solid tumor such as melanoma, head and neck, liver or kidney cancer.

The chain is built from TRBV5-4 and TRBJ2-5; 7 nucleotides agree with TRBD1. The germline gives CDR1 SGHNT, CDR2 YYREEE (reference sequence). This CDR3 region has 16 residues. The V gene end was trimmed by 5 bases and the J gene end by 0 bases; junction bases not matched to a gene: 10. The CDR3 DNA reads TGTGCCAGCAGTCCGTCCCTGACAGGGCACCAAGAGACCCAGTACTTC. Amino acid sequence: CASSPSLTGHQETQYF.

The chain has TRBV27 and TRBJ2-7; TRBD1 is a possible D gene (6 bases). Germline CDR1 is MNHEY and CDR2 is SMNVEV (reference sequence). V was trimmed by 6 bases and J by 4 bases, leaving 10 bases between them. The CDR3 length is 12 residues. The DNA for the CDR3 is TGTGCCAGCAGGACAGGAGGTTACGAGCAGTACTTC. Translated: CASRTGGYEQYF.

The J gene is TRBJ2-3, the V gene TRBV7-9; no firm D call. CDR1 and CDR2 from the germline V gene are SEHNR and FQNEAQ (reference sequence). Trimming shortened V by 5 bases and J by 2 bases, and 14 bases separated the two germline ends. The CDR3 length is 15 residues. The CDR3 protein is CASSHSRTFTDTQYF. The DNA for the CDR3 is TGTGCCAGCAGCCACTCGCGTACTTTCACAGATACGCAGTATTTT.

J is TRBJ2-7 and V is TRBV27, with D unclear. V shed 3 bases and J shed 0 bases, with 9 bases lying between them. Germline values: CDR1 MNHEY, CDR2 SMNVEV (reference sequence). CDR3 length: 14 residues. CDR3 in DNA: TGTGCCAGCAGTTTTGGGATCAACTCCTACGAGCAGTACTTC. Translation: CASSFGINSYEQYF.

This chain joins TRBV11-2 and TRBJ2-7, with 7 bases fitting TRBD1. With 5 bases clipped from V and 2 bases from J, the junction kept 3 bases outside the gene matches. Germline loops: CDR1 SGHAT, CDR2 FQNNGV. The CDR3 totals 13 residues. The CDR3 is CASSRTGTYEQYF. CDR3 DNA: TGTGCCAGCAGCCGGACAGGCACCTACGAGCAGTACTTC.

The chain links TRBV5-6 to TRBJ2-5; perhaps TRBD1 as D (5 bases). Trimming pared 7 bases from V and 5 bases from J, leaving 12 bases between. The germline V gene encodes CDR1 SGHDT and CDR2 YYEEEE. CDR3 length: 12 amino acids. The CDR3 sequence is CASSGSSETQYF. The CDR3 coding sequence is TGTGCCAGCTCAGGGTCCTCGGAGACCCAGTACTTC.

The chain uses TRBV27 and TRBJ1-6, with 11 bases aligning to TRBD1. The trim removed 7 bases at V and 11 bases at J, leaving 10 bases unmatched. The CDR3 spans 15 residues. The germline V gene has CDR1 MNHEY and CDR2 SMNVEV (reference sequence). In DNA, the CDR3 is TGTGCCAGCAATCCAACCGGGACAGGGGGAACACCCCTCCACTTT. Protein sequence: CASNPTGTGGTPLHF.

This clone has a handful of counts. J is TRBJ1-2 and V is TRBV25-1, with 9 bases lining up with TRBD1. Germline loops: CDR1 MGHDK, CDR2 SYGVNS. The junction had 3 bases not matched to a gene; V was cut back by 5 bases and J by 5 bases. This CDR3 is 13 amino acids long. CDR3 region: CASSPGQGYGYTF. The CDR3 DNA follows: TGTGCCAGCAGTCCGGGACAGGGTTATGGCTACACCTTC.

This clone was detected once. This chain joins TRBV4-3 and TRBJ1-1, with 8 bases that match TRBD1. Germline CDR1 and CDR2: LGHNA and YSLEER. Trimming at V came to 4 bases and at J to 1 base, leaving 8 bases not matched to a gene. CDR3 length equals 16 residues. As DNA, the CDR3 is TGCGCCAGCAGCCCGACAGGGGCAGGGGGGAACACTGAAGCTTTCTTT. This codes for CASSPTGAGGNTEAFF.

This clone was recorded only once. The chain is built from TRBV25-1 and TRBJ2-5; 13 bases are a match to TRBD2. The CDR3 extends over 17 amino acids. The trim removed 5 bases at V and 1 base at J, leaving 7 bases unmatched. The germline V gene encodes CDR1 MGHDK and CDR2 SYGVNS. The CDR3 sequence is CASSRLAGGRGQETQYF. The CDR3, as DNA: TGTGCCAGCAGTAGACTAGCGGGAGGTCGGGGCCAAGAGACCCAGTACTTC.

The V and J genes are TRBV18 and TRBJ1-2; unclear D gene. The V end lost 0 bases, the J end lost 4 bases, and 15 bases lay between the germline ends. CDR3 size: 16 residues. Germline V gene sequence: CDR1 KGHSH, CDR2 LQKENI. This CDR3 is CASSPPPEGMGYGYTF. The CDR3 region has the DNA TGTGCCAGCTCACCACCGCCGGAGGGAATGGGCTATGGCTACACCTTC. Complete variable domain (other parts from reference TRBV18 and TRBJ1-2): NAGVMQNPRHLVRRRGQEARLRCSPMKGHSHVYWYRQLPEEGLKFMVYLQKENIIDESGMPKERFSAEFPKEGPSILRIQQVVRGDSAAYFCASSPPPEGMGYGYTFGSGTRLTVV.

CDR3 DNA sequence: TGCAGCGTTGACACAGGGGGTCTGTACCAAGAGACCCAGTACTTC. This codes for CSVDTGGLYQETQYF. V usage is TRBV29-1 and J usage is TRBJ2-5; 8 bases are a match to TRBD1. The CDR3 extends over 15 amino acids. The ends lost 3 bases at V and 0 bases at J; junction bases unmatched: 6. The germline V gene has CDR1 SQVTM and CDR2 ANQGSEA. The full variable domain, completed using reference TRBV29-1 and TRBJ2-5, is SAVISQKPSRDICQRGTSLTIQCQVDSQVTMMFWYRQQPGQSLTLIATANQGSEATYESGFVIDKFPISRPNLTFSTLTVSNMSPEDSSIYLCSVDTGGLYQETQYFGPGTRLLVL.

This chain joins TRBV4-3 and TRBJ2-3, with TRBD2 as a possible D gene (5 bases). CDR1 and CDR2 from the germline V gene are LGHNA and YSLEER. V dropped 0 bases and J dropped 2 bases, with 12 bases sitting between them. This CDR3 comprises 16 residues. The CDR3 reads CASSQEAGVDTDTQYF. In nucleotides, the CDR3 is TGCGCCAGCAGCCAAGAAGCCGGGGTCGACACAGATACGCAGTATTTT.

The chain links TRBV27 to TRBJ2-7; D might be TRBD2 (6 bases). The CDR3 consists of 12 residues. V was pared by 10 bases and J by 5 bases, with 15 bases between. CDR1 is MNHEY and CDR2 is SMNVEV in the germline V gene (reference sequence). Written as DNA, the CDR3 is TGTGCCACCGGGGGTCTCGGTCACGAGCAGTACTTC. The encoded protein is CATGGLGHEQYF.

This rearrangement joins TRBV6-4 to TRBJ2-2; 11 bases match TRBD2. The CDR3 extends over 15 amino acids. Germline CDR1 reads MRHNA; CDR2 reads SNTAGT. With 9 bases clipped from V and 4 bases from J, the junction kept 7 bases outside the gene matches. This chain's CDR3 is CASRRLAGGTGELFF. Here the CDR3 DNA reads TGTGCCAGTAGAAGGCTAGCGGGAGGCACCGGGGAGCTGTTTTTT.

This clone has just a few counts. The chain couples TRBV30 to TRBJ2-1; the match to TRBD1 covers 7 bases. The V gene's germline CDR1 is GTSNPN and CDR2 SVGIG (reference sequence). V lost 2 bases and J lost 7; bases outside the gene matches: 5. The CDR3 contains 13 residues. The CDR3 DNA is TGTGCCTGGAGTAGGGGGCGAATTAATGAGCAGTTCTTC. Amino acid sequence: CAWSRGRINEQFF.

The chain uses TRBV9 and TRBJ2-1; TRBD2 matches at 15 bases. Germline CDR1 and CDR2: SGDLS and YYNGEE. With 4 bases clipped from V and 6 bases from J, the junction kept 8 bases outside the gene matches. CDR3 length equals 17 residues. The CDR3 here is CASSPKRTSGRANEQFF. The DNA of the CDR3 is TGTGCCAGCAGCCCGAAACGGACTAGCGGGAGGGCCAATGAGCAGTTCTTC.

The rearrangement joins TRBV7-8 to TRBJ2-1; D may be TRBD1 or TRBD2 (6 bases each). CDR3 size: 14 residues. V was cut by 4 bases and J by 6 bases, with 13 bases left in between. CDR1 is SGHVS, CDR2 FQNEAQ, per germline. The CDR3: CASSWGARSNEQFF. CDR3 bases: TGTGCCAGCAGCTGGGGGGCCCGCAGCAATGAGCAGTTCTTC.

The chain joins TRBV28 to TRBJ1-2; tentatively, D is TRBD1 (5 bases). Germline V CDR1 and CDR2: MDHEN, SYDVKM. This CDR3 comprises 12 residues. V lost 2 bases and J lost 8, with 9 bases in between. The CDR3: CASSLGQGGYTF. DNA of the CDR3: TGTGCCAGCAGTTTAGGGCAGGGCGGCTACACCTTC.

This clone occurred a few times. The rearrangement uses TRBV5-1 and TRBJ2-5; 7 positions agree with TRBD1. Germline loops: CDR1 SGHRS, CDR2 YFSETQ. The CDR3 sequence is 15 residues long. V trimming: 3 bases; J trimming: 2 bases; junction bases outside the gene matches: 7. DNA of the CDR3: TGCGCCAGCAGCTCCGGGGACAGACAACAAGAGACCCAGTACTTC. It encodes CASSSGDRQQETQYF.

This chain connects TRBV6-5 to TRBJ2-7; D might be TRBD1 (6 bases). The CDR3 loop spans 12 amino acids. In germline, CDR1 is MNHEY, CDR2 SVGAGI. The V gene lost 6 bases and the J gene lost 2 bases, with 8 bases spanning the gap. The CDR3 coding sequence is TGTGCCAGCAGGGACAGCCCCTACGAGCAGTACTTC. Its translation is CASRDSPYEQYF.